The clone carrying this T cell receptor (beta chain) occurred a few times. Its antigen is as yet unknown. The data originate from a study of radiotherapy plus CTLA-4 blockade in lung cancer. Study-wide background: For about 18% of patients, objective responses occurred, and about 33% had disease control. The study, taken as a whole, reports: Alongside interferon-beta, early blood T cell clone dynamics were reportedly the best predictor of response.

Germline loops: CDR1 SGDLS, CDR2 YYNGEE. V was trimmed by 0 bases and J by 7 bases, leaving 16 bases between them. The CDR3 runs to 15 residues. Measured with immunoSEQ multiplex PCR; TCRdb has only the in-frame clones, and not every one. Of about 36,000 clones listed, over 60% were seen once; the top ten hold approximately 11%. V and J are TRBV9 and TRBJ1-2; D remains ambiguous. The source was peripheral blood, collected from a patient treated with radiotherapy plus ipilimumab. This sequence originates from a human donor with non-small cell lung cancer who had stable disease on radiotherapy plus ipilimumab. CDR3 in amino acids: CASSVVGGQTGGYTF. Written as DNA, the CDR3 is TGTGCCAGCAGCGTAGTGGGAGGCCAAACCGGTGGCTACACCTTC.